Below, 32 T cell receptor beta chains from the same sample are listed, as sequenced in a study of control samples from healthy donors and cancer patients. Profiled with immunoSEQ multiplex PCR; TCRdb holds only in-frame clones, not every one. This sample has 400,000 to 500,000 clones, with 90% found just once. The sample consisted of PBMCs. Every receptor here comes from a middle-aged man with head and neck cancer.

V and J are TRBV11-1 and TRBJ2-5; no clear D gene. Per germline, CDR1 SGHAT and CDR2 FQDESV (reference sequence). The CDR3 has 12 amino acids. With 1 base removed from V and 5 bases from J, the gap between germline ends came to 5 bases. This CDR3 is CASSLVEETQYF. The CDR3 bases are TGTGCCAGCAGCTTAGTCGAGGAGACCCAGTACTTC.

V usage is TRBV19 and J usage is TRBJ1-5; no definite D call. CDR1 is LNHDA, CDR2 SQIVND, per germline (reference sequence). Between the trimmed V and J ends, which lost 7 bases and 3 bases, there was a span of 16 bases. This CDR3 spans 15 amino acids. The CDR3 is CASTHFRGNNQPQHF. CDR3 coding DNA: TGTGCCAGTACCCATTTCCGAGGCAACAATCAGCCCCAGCATTTT.

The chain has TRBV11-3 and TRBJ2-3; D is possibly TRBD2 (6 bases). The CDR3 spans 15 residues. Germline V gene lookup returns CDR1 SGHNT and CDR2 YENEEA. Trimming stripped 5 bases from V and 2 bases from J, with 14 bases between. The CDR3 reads CASSPYGGDTDTQYF. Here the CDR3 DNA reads TGTGCCAGCAGCCCTTATGGAGGGGACACAGATACGCAGTATTTT.

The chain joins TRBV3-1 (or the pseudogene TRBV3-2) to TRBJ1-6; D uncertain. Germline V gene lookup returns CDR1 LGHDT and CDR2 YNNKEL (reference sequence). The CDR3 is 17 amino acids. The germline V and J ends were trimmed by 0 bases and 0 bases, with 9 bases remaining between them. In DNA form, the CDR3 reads TGTGCCAGCAGCCAAGACCGGATTAGCTCCTATAATTCACCCCTCCACTTT. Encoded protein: CASSQDRISSYNSPLHF.

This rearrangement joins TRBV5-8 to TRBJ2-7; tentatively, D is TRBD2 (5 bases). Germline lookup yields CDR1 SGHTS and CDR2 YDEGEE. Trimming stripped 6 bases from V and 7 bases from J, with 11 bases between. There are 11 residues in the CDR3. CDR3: CASMLPGEQYF. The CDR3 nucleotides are TGTGCCAGCATGCTCCCGGGAGAGCAGTACTTC.

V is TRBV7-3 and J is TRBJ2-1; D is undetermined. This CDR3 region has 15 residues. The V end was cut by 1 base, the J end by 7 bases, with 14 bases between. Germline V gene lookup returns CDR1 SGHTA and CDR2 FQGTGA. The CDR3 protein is CASSLMASDGNEQFF. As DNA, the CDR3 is TGTGCCAGCAGCTTAATGGCTAGTGATGGGAATGAGCAGTTCTTC. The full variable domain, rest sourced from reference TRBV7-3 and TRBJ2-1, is GAGVSQTPSNKVTEKGKYVELRCDPISGHTALYWYRQSLGQGPEFLIYFQGTGAADDSGLPNDRFFAVRPEGSVSTLKIQRTERGDSAVYLCASSLMASDGNEQFFGPGTRLTVL.

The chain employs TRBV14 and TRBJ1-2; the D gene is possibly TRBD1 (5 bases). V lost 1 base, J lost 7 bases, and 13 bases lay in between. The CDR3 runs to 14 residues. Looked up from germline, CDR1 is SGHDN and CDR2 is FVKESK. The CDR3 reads CASSQVRGDSGYTF. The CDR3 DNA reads TGTGCCAGCAGCCAAGTTCGAGGGGATAGTGGCTACACCTTC.

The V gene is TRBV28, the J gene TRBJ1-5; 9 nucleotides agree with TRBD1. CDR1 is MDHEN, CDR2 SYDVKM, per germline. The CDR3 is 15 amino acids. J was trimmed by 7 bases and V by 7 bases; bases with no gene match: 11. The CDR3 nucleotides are TGTGCCAGCACCCGACAGGGGGGGAGGGAGCAGCCCCAGCATTTT. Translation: CASTRQGGREQPQHF. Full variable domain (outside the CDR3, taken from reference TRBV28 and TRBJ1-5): DVKVTQSSRYLVKRTGEKVFLECVQDMDHENMFWYRQDPGLGLRLIYFSYDVKMKEKGDIPEGYSVSREKKERFSLILESASTNQTSMYLCASTRQGGREQPQHFGDGTRLSIL.

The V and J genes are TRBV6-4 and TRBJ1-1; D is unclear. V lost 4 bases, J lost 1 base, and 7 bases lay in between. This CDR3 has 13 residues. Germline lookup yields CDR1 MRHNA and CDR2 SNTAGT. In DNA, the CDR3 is TGTGCCAGCAGTGTGGAGGAGAACACTGAAGCTTTCTTT. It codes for CASSVEENTEAFF.

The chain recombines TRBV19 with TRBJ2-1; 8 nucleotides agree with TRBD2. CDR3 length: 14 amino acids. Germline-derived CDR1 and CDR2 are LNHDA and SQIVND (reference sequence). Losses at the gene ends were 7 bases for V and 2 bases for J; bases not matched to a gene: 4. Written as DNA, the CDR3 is TGTGCCAGTAAGGCGGGAGGCACCTACAATGAGCAGTTCTTC. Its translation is CASKAGGTYNEQFF.

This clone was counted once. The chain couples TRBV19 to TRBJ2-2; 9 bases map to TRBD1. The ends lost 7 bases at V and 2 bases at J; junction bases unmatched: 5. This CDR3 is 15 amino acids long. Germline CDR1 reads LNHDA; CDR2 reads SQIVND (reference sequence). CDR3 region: CASKSGQGNTGELFF. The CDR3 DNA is TGTGCCAGTAAGTCGGGACAGGGAAACACCGGGGAGCTGTTTTTT.

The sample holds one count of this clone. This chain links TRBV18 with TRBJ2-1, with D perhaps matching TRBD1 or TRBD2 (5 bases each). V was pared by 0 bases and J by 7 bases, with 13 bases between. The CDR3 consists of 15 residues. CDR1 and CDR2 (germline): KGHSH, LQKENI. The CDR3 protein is CASSPPRGSVNEQFF. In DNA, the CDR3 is TGTGCCAGCTCACCACCACGGGGCTCGGTTAATGAGCAGTTCTTC.

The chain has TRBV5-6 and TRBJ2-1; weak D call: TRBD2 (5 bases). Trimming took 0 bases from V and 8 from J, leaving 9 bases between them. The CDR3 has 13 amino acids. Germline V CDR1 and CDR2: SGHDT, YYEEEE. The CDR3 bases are TGTGCCAGCAGCTTGGGCCTAGCTGATGAGCAGTTCTTC. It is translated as CASSLGLADEQFF.

The CDR3, as DNA: TGTGCCAGCAGTCCCGGGATCGCCGTCCAAGAGACCCAGTACTTC. It codes for CASSPGIAVQETQYF. The chain uses TRBV28 and TRBJ2-5, with a weak D call TRBD2 (5 bases). CDR1 and CDR2 (germline): MDHEN, SYDVKM. This CDR3 has 15 amino acids. V was pared by 5 bases and J by 1 base, with 14 bases between.

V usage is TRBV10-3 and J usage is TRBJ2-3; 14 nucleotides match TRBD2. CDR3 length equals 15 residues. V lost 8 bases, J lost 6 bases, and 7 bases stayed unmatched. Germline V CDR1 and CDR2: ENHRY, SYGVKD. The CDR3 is CAIDSGLAGVDTQYF. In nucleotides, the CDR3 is TGTGCCATCGACTCGGGACTAGCGGGAGTGGATACGCAGTATTTT.

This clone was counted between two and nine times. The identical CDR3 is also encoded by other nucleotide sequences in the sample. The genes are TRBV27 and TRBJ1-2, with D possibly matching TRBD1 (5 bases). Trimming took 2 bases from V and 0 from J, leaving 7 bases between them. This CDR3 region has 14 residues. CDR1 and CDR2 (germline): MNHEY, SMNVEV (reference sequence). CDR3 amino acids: CASSLQGANYGYTF. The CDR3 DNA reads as TGTGCCAGCAGTTTACAGGGAGCTAACTATGGCTACACCTTC.

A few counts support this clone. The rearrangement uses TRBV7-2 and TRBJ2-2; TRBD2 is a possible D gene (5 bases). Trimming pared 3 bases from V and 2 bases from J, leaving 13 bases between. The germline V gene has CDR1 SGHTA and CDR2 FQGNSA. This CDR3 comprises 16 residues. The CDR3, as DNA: TGTGCCAGCAGCTTTCAACCAGCGGCAAACACCGGGGAGCTGTTTTTT. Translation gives CASSFQPAANTGELFF.

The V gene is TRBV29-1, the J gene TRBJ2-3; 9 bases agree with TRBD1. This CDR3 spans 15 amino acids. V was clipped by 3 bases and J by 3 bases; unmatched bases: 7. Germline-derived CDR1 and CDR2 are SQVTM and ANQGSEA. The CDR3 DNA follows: TGCAGCGTTGACGAAGGGACAGGGATAACAGATACGCAGTATTTT. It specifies CSVDEGTGITDTQYF.

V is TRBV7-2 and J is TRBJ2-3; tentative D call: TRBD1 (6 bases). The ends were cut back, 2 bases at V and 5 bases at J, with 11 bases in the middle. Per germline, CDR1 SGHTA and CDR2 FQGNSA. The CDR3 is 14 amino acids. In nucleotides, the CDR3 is TGTGCCAGCAGCTTAATAGGGGGAGTAGATACGCAGTATTTT. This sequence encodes CASSLIGGVDTQYF.

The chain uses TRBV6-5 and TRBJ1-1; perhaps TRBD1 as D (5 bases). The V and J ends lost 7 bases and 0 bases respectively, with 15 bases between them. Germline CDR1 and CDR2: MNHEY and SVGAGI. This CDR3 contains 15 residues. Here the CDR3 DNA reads TGTGCCAGCAAATACGGGGGGGGAATGAACACTGAAGCTTTCTTT. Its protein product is CASKYGGGMNTEAFF.

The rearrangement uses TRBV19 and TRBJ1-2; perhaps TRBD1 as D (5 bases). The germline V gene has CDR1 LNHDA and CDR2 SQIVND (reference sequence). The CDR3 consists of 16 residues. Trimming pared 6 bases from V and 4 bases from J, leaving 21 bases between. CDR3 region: CASSPQFPGTGYGYTF. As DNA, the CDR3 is TGTGCCAGTAGCCCACAGTTCCCAGGAACAGGCTATGGCTACACCTTC.

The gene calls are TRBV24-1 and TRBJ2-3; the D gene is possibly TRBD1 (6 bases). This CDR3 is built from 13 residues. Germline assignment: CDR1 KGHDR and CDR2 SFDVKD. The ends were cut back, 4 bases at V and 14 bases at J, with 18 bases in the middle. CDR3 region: CATSEGDRRWLYF. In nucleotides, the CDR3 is TGTGCCACCAGTGAGGGAGACAGGAGATGGCTGTATTTT.

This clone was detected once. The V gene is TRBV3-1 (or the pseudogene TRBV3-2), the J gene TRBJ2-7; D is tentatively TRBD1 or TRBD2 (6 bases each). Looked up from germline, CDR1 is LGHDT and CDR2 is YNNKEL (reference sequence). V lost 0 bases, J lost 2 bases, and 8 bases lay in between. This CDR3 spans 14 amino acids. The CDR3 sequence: CASSQEGGTYEQYF. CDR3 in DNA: TGTGCCAGCAGCCAAGAGGGGGGCACCTACGAGCAGTACTTC.

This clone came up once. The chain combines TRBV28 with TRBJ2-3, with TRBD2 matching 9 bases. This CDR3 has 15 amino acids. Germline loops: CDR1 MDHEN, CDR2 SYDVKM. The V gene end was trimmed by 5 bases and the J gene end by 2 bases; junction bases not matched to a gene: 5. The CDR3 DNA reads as TGTGCCAGCAGTCTCACTAGCGGGTTCACAGATACGCAGTATTTT. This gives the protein CASSLTSGFTDTQYF.

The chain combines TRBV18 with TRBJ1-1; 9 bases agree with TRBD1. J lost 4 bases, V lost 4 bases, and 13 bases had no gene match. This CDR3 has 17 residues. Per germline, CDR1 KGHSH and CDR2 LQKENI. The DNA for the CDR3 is TGTGCCAGCTCACGGGCCGCGGGGACAGGGACCGGCACTGAAGCTTTCTTT. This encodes CASSRAAGTGTGTEAFF. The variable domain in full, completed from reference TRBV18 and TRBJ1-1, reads NAGVMQNPRHLVRRRGQEARLRCSPMKGHSHVYWYRQLPEEGLKFMVYLQKENIIDESGMPKERFSAEFPKEGPSILRIQQVVRGDSAAYFCASSRAAGTGTGTEAFFGQGTRLTVV.

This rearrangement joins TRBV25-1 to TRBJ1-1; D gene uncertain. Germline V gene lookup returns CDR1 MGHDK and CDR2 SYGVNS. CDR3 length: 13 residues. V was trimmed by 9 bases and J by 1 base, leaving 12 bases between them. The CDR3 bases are TGTGCCAGTATTAGCATTACGAACACTGAAGCTTTCTTT. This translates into CASISITNTEAFF.

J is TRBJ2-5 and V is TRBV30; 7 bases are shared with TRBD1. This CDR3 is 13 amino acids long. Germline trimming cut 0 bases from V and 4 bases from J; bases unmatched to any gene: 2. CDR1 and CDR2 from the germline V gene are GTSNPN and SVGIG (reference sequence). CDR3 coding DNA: TGTGCCTGGAGTGTTACAGGGGCAGAGACCCAGTACTTC. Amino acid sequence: CAWSVTGAETQYF.

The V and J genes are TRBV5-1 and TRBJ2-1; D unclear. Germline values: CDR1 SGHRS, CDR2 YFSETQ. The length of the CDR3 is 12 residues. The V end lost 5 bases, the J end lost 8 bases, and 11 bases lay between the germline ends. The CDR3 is CASRLMSDEQFF. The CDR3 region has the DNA TGCGCCAGCAGATTAATGTCGGATGAGCAGTTCTTC.

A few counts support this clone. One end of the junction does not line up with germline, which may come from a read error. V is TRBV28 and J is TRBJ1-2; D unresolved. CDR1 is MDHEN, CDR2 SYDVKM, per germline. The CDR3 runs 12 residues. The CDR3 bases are TGTGCCGGCAGAGACTATAACTATGGCTACACCTTC. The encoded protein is CAGRDYNYGYTF.

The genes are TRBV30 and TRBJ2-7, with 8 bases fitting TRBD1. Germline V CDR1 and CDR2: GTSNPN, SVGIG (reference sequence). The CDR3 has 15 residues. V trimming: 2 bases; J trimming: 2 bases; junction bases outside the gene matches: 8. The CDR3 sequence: CAWSSSRDRTYEQYF. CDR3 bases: TGTGCCTGGAGTTCCAGCAGGGACAGGACCTACGAGCAGTACTTC.

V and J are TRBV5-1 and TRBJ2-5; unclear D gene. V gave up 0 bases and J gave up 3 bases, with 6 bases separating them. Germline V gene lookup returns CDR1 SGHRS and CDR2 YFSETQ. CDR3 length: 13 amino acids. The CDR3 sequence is CASSLDGEETQYF. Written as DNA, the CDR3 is TGCGCCAGCAGCTTGGATGGGGAAGAGACCCAGTACTTC.

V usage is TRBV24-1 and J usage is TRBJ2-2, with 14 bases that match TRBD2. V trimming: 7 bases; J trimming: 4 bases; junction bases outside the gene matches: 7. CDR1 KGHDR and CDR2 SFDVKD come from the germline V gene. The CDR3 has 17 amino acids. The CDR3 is CATRQTSGGESTGELFF. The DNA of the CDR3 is TGTGCCACCAGGCAGACTAGCGGGGGGGAAAGCACCGGGGAGCTGTTTTTT.